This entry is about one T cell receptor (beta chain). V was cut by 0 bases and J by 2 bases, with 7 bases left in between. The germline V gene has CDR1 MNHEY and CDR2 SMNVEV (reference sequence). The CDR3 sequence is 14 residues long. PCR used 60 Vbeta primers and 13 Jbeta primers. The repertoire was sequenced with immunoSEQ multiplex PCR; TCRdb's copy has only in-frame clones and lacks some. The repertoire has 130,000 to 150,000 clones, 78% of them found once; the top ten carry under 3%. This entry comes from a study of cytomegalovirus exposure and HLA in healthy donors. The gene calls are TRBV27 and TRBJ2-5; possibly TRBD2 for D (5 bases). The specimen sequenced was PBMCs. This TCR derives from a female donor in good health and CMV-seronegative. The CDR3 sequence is CASSLSRGQETQYF. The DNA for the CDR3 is TGTGCCAGCAGTTTATCGAGAGGGCAAGAGACCCAGTACTTC.